This T cell receptor beta chain was recorded in a study of OX40 agonist ivuxolimab in advanced cancers. Whole-study results and caveats: Expanded clones tended on average to be more numerous among CD8+ T cells than CD4+.

A note on this clone: Its antigen remains unknown.

Blood was sampled at baseline, cycle 4 day 1, and cycle 7 day 1. Germline CDR1 is MNHEY and CDR2 is SVGAGI. The CDR3 spans 12 residues. The V end lost 4 bases, the J end lost 3 bases, and 7 bases lay between the germline ends. The repertoire was sequenced with immunoSEQ multiplex PCR; TCRdb's copy has only in-frame clones and lacks some. The top ten hold around 0.6% of the sample, which has fewer than 80,000 clones, approximately 85% seen once. The rearrangement joins TRBV6-5 to TRBJ2-7, with no clear D. The starting material was CD4+ or CD8+ T cells sorted from blood, obtained in a trial of the OX40 agonist ivuxolimab. This receptor was identified in an adult with an advanced solid tumor such as melanoma, head and neck, liver or kidney cancer. In nucleotides, the CDR3 is TGTGCCAGCAGTTTATACGGCTACGAGCAGTACTTC. As protein: CASSLYGYEQYF.